This T cell receptor (beta chain) was recovered during a study of neurological immune-mediated disorders. Germline CDR1 is SGHRS and CDR2 is YFSETQ. V lost 3 bases, J lost 3 bases, and 13 bases stayed unmatched. The CDR3 runs 17 residues. This clonotype has at least ten counts. Some 1 million sorted CD4+ or CD8+ T cells made each library. It was by 5'RACE with 10-nucleotide random UMIs that the cDNA was made. TCRdb re-called the 5' RACE reads through MiXCR, storing one row per CDR3 protein. The top ten clones hold roughly 43% of a sample with about 21,000 distinct CDR3 sequences, over 5.5% of them seen once.

This receptor was taken from a man aged 18-30 years in good health. Sequencing was carried out using CD8+ T cells from blood. The genes are TRBV5-1 and TRBJ2-5; 8 positions agree with TRBD2. The CDR3 sequence is CASSSPPGGGLKETQYF. CDR3 nucleotide sequence: TGCGCCAGCAGCTCACCGCCGGGAGGGGGTTTGAAAGAGACCCAGTACTTC.